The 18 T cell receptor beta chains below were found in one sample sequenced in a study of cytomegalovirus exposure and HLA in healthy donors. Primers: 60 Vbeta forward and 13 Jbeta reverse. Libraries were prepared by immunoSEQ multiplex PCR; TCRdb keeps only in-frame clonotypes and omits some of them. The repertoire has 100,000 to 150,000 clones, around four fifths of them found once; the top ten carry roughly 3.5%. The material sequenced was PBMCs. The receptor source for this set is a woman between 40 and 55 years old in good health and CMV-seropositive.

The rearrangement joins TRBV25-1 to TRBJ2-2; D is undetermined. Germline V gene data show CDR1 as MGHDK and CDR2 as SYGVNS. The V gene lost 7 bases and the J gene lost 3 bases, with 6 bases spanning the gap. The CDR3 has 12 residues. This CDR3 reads CASNGDTGELFF. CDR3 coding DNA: TGTGCCAGCAATGGAGACACCGGGGAGCTGTTTTTT. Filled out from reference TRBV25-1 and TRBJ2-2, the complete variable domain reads EADIYQTPRYLVIGTGKKITLECSQTMGHDKMYWYQQDPGMELHLIHYSYGVNSTEKGDLSSESTVSRIRTEHFPLTLESARPSHTSQYLCASNGDTGELFFGEGSRLTVL.

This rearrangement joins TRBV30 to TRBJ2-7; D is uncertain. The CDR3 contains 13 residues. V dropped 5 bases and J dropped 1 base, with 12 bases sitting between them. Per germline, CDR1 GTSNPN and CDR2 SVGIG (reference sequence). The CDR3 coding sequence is TGTGCCTGGGCCAGACGAGGTTCCTACGAGCAGTACTTC. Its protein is CAWARRGSYEQYF.

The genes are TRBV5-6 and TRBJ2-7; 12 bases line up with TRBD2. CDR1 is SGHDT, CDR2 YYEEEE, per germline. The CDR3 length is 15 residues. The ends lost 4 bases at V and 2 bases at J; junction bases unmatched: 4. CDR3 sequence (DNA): TGTGCCAGCAGCCCGAGACTAGCGGGAGCCTACGAGCAGTACTTC. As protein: CASSPRLAGAYEQYF. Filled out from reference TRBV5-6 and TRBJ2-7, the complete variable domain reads DAGVTQSPTHLIKTRGQQVTLRCSPKSGHDTVSWYQQALGQGPQFIFQYYEEEERQRGNFPDRFSGHQFPNYSSELNVNALLLGDSALYLCASSPRLAGAYEQYFGPGTRLTVT.

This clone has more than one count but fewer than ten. CDR3 in DNA: TGTGCCAGCAGCTTGGCCGTCGACAGGTGGGCCGGGGAGCTGTTTTTT. It specifies CASSLAVDRWAGELFF. The genes are TRBV5-6 and TRBJ2-2; D might be TRBD1 (6 bases). CDR1 SGHDT and CDR2 YYEEEE come from the germline V gene. V dropped 0 bases and J dropped 6 bases, with 15 bases sitting between them. This CDR3 has 16 residues.

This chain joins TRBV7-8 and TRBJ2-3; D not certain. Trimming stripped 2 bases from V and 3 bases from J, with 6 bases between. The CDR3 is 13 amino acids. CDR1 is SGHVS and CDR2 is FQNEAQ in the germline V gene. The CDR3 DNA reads TGTGCCAGCAGCTTATTCCCTACAGATACGCAGTATTTT. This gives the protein CASSLFPTDTQYF.

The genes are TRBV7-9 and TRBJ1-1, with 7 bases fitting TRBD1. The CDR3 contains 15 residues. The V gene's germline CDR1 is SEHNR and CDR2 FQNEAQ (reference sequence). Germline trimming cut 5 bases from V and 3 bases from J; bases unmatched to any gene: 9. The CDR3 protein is CASSPHPDRDTEAFF. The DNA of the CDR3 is TGTGCCAGCAGCCCCCACCCCGACAGGGACACTGAAGCTTTCTTT.

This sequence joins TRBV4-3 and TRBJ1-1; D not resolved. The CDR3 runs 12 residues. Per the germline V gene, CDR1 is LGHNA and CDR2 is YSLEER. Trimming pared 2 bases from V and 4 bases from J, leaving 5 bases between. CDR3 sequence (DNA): TGCGCCAGCAGCCAACAGTCCACTGAAGCTTTCTTT. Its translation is CASSQQSTEAFF.

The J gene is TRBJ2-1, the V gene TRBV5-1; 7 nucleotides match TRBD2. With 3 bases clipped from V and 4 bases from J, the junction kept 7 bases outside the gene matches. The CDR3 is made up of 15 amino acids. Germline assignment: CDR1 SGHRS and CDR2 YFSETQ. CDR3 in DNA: TGCGCCAGCAGCTCATCGGGCGGGGGATACAATGAGCAGTTCTTC. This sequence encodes CASSSSGGGYNEQFF.

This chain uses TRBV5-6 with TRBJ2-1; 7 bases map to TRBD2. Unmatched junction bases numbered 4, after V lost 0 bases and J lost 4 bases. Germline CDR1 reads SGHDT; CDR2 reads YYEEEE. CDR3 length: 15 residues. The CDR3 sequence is CASSLDREAYNEQFF. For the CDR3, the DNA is TGTGCCAGCAGCTTGGACCGGGAGGCATACAATGAGCAGTTCTTC. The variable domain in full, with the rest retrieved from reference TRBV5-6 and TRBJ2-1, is DAGVTQSPTHLIKTRGQQVTLRCSPKSGHDTVSWYQQALGQGPQFIFQYYEEEERQRGNFPDRFSGHQFPNYSSELNVNALLLGDSALYLCASSLDREAYNEQFFGPGTRLTVL.

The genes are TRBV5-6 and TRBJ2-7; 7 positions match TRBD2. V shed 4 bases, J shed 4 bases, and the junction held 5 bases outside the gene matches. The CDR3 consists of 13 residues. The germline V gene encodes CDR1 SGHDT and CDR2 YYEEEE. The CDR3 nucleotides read TGTGCCAGCAGCCGGCGGGGGATTTACGAGCAGTACTTC. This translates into CASSRRGIYEQYF.

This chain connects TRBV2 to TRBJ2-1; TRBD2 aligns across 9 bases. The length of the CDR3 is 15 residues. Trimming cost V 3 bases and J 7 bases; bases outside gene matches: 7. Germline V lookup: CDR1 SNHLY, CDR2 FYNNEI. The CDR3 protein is CASSELSGGGNEQFF. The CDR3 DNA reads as TGTGCCAGCAGTGAGCTTAGCGGGGGTGGTAATGAGCAGTTCTTC.

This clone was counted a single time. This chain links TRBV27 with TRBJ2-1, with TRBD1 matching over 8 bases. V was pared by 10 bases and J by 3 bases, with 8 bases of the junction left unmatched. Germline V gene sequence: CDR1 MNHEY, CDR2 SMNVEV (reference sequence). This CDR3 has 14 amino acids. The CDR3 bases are TGTGCCACATTTCACGGACAGGGCTACAATGAGCAGTTCTTC. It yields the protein CATFHGQGYNEQFF.

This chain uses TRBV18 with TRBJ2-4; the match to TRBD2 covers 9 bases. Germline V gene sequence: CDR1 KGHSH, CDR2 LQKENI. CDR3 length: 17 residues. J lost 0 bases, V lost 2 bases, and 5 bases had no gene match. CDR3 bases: TGTGCCAGCTCACCAATTTCTAGCGGGAAAGCCAAAAACATTCAGTACTTC. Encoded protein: CASSPISSGKAKNIQYF.

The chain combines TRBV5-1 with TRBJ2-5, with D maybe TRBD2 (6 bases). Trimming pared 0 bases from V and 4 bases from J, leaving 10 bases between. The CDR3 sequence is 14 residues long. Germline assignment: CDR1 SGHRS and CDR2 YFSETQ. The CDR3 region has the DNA TGCGCCAGCAGCTTGGCCGTCGGGAGAGAGACCCAGTACTTC. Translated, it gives CASSLAVGRETQYF.

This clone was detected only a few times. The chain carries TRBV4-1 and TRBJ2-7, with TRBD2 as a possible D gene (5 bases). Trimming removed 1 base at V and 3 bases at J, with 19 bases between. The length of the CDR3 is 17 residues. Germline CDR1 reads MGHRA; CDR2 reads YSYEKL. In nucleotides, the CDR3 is TGCGCCAGCAGCCAAGGGGTGACAACCCAAACTAGCTACGAGCAGTACTTC. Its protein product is CASSQGVTTQTSYEQYF.

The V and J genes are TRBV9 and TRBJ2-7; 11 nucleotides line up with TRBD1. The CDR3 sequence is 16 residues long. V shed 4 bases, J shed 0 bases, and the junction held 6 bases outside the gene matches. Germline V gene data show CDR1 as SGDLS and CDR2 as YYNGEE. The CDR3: CASSLTGTGGSYEQYF. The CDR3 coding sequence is TGTGCCAGCAGCTTAACCGGGACAGGGGGCTCCTACGAGCAGTACTTC.

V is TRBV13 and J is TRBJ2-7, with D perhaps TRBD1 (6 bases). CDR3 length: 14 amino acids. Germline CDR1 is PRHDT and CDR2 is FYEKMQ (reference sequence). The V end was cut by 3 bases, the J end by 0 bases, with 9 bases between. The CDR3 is CASSFRDISYEQYF. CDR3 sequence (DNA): TGTGCCAGCAGCTTCCGGGACATCTCCTACGAGCAGTACTTC.

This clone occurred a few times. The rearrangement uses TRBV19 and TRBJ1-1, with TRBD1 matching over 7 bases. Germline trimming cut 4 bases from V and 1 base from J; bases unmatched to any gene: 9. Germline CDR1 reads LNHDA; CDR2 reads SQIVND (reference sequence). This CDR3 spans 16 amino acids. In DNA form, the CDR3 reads TGTGCCAGTAGTACCCAGACAGGGACCTCGAACACTGAAGCTTTCTTT. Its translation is CASSTQTGTSNTEAFF.